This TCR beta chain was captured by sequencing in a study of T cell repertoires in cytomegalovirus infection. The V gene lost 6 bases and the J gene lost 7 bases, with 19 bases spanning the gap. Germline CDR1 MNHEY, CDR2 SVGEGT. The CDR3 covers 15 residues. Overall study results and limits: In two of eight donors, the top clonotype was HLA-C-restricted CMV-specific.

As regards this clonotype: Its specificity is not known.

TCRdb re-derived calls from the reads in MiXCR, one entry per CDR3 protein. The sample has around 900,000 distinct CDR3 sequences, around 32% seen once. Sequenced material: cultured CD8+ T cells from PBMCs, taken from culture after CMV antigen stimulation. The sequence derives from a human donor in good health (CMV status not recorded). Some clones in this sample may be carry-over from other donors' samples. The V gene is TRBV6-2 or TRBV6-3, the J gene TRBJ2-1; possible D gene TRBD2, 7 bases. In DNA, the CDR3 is TGTGCCAGCAGCCTCGAGGGAGCGGGACATAATGAGCAGTTCTTC. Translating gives CASSLEGAGHNEQFF.